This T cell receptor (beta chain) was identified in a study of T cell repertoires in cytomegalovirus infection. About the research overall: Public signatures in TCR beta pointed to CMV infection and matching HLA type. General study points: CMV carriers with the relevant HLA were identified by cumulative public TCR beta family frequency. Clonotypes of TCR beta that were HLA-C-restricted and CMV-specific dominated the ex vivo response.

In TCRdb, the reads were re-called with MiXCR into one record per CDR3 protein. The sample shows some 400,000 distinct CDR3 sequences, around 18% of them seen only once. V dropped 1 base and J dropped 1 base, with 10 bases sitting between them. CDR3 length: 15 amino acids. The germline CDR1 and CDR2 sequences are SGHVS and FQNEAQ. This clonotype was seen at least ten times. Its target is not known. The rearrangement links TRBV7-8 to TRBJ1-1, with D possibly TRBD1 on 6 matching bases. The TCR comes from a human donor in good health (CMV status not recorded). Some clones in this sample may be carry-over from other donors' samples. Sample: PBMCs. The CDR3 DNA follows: TGTGCCAGCAGCTTAGTTCAGGGGACGAACACTGAAGCTTTCTTT. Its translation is CASSLVQGTNTEAFF.